This TCR beta chain was sequenced for a study of blood T cell repertoires in COVID-19. Study background: Sites in the United States, Italy and Spain provided acute and convalescent COVID-19 samples. Sources were T cells, B-cell-depleted T cells, or PBMCs; the material itself was cDNA or gDNA.

Source study methods: Amplification of reference gene primers provided the estimated nucleated cell counts. Some clones are missing from TCRdb's copy, which holds only in-frame ones; the method was immunoSEQ multiplex PCR. V, J and clone size are those of that table, while D and trimming were read from the DNA. The data contain approximately 300,000 clones, approximately 84% of them singletons. The ends lost 1 base at V and 9 bases at J; junction bases unmatched: 5. This CDR3 spans 15 amino acids. The V gene's germline CDR1 is SGHTA and CDR2 FQGNSA. Patients of the Seattle cohort, enrolled during active infection, were followed longitudinally.

The specimen sequenced was peripheral blood. The sequence derives from a person aged 70 to 80 with COVID-19, enrolled during active disease. The chain recombines TRBV7-2 with TRBJ1-6, with 8 bases that match TRBD1. CDR3 sequence: CASSLGTGLSSPLHF. CDR3 in DNA: TGTGCCAGCAGCTTAGGGACAGGGTTAAGTTCACCCCTCCACTTT. The full variable domain, rest sourced from reference TRBV7-2 and TRBJ1-6, is GAGVSQSPSNKVTEKGKDVELRCDPISGHTALYWYRQSLGQGLEFLIYFQGNSAPDKSGLPSDRFSAERTGGSVSTLTIQRTQQEDSAVYLCASSLGTGLSSPLHFGNGTRLTVT.